This T cell receptor (beta chain) was identified in a study of T-cell reconstitution after alpha-beta-depleted transplantation in children. Study-wide results and caveats: Surviving recipient T cells and thymic progenitors produced the high day-60 TCRbeta diversity seen in some patients. Where alpha-beta T cells came from about two months after transplant was reportedly several hundred expanded graft clones. T cells produced anew were the main source of T-cell counts and diversity one year after transplant.

The library targeted TCRbeta and was prepared with unique molecular identifiers. MiXCR, applied by TCRdb to the PCR reads, yields one record per CDR3 protein. Among a few hundred thousand distinct CDR3 sequences, about 25% were seen once, and the ten largest hold around 2.5%. CDR1 is MNHEY, CDR2 SMNVEV, per germline (reference sequence). The V end was cut by 9 bases, the J end by 5 bases, with 17 bases between. The length of the CDR3 is 13 residues. This clonotype was observed at least ten times. The antigen remains undetermined. J is TRBJ2-7 and V is TRBV27, with D perhaps TRBD2 (5 bases). The TCR sequence derives from a girl aged 2-10 years with Fanconi anemia, due to receive a stem cell transplant. The sequences come from PBMCs, collected before TCRalphabeta/CD19-depleted stem cell transplant. Here the CDR3 DNA reads TGTGCCAGTCAACCGGCGGGTCGGGACGAGCAGTACTTC. Protein sequence: CASQPAGRDEQYF.